The clone carrying this T cell receptor beta chain has a handful of counts. Its cognate antigen is unknown. This specimen comes from a study of PD-L1 blockade in urothelial cancer. Study context: Across blood samples, T cells had a median count of about 140,000. Study-wide results and limits: Pretreatment blood TCR clonality under the median forecast improved survival.

Germline V CDR1 and CDR2: MGHRA, YSYEKL. CDR3 length equals 14 residues. V lost 0 bases and J 8 bases, leaving 10 bases between the germline ends. Time point here: pretreatment peripheral blood. Measured with immunoSEQ multiplex PCR; TCRdb has only the in-frame clones, and not every one. The sample yields roughly 63,000 clones, roughly 79% seen once. The source was PBMCs, collected around atezolizumab (anti-PD-L1) treatment. The TCR sequence derives from an older man with urothelial cancer. V is TRBV4-1 and J is TRBJ1-4, with D unresolved. The CDR3 DNA reads as TGCGCCAGCAGCCAAGATCCTACAGCCGAAAAACTGTTTTTT. This gives the protein CASSQDPTAEKLFF.